This T cell receptor beta chain was found in a study of cytomegalovirus exposure and HLA in healthy donors. General study points: Reportedly, diagnosis of cytomegalovirus status by the classifier showed high specificity and sensitivity. DRB1 had the most TCR associations and HLA-C the fewest, a later analysis found, with rates varying by HLA locus.

The PCR used 60 Vbeta and 13 Jbeta primers. Sequencing used immunoSEQ multiplex PCR; TCRdb keeps in-frame clones, though not all of them. The data hold more than 90,000 clones, with 78% observed a single time. Healthy bone marrow donors formed the donor group. Germline V lookup: CDR1 MDHEN, CDR2 SYDVKM. The germline V and J ends were trimmed by 2 bases and 4 bases, with 29 bases remaining between them. The CDR3 is made up of 21 amino acids. Points on this clone: No antigen is known for it.

Material for sequencing was PBMCs. This chain uses TRBV28 with TRBJ2-2, with D hard to call. The clonotype was recovered from a woman aged 40 to 50 in good health and CMV-seronegative. In DNA form, the CDR3 reads TGTGCCAGCAGTTTAGGAAAAGCGTGTGGCCGCTCGCCTATCACCACCGGGGAGCTGTTTTTT. Translation: CASSLGKACGRSPITTGELFF.